The 13 T cell receptor beta chains below were found in one sample sequenced in a study of blood T cell repertoires in COVID-19 (TCRdb year 2020). The receptor library was made with the immunoSEQ multiplex PCR assay. The clones in this table, taken by TCRdb from immuneACCESS, are in-frame only. Not every clone is retained; where verified, under half of the shortfall comes from an unresolved V gene, and the cause of the rest is unknown. The sample yields 140,000 to 150,000 clones; around 87% were counted once. Clones ranked in the top ten supply 11% of the sample. Source material: PBMCs or T cells enriched from blood (not recorded which). The origin of the receptors is a man between 60 and 75 years old who had recovered from COVID-19.

This chain joins TRBV5-4 and TRBJ1-3, with 7 bases aligning to TRBD1. This CDR3 is 15 amino acids long. Per the germline V gene, CDR1 is SGHNT and CDR2 is YYREEE (reference sequence). Trimming took 1 base from V and 1 from J; bases not matched to a gene: 2. The CDR3 nucleotides are TGTGCCAGCAGCTTGACAGGGGTGTCTGGAAACACCATATATTTT. This encodes CASSLTGVSGNTIYF.

The CDR3 nucleotides are TGTGCCAGCAGCCATCCGGACAGTGAAGCTTTCTTT. Translating it yields CASSHPDSEAFF. This sequence joins TRBV3-1 (or the pseudogene TRBV3-2) and TRBJ1-1; weak D call: TRBD1 (6 bases). This CDR3 comprises 12 residues. Between the trimmed V and J ends, which lost 3 bases and 7 bases, there was a span of 9 bases. Germline values: CDR1 LGHDT, CDR2 YNNKEL (reference sequence).

The V and J genes are TRBV3-1 (or the pseudogene TRBV3-2) and TRBJ2-7; 7 bases are a match to TRBD1. J lost 3 bases, V lost 5 bases, and 10 bases had no gene match. This CDR3 region has 15 residues. The germline gives CDR1 LGHDT, CDR2 YNNKEL (reference sequence). CDR3 in amino acids: CASSYNRQGLYEQYF. The CDR3 DNA reads TGTGCCAGCAGCTACAACCGACAGGGCCTCTACGAGCAGTACTTC.

The count of this clone is one. The chain links TRBV28 to TRBJ1-5; D remains unclear. Trimming removed 11 bases from V and 7 bases from J, with 15 bases in between. The germline CDR1 and CDR2 sequences are MDHEN and SYDVKM. The CDR3 covers 12 residues. This chain's CDR3 is CASDGRAQPQHF. CDR3 nucleotides: TGTGCCTCAGATGGGAGGGCCCAGCCCCAGCATTTT.

The chain joins TRBV11-2 to TRBJ1-2, with TRBD1 matching over 9 bases. With 5 bases clipped from V and 8 bases from J, the junction kept 15 bases outside the gene matches. This CDR3 contains 16 residues. Germline CDR1 SGHAT, CDR2 FQNNGV. The DNA of the CDR3 is TGTGCCAGCAGCCACCCGGGACAGGGAAAATACAAAGGCTACACCTTC. Its translation is CASSHPGQGKYKGYTF. The full variable domain, rest sourced from reference TRBV11-2 and TRBJ1-2, is EAGVAQSPRYKIIEKRQSVAFWCNPISGHATLYWYQQILGQGPKLLIQFQNNGVVDDSQLPKDRFSAERLKGVDSTLKIQPAKLEDSAVYLCASSHPGQGKYKGYTFGSGTRLTVV.

V and J are TRBV7-9 and TRBJ2-1, with D perhaps TRBD1 (5 bases). V lost 1 base, J lost 6 bases, and 7 bases lay in between. This CDR3 is built from 13 residues. The germline V gene has CDR1 SEHNR and CDR2 FQNEAQ (reference sequence). In nucleotides, the CDR3 is TGTGCCAGCAGCTTAGAGGGGCCCAATGAGCAGTTCTTC. Its protein is CASSLEGPNEQFF.

This chain uses TRBV30 with TRBJ1-2; TRBD1 matches 7 bases. The CDR3 has 14 amino acids. Trimming cost V 3 bases and J 3 bases; bases outside gene matches: 7. Germline CDR1 reads GTSNPN; CDR2 reads SVGIG (reference sequence). The CDR3 is CAWSRQGGDYGYTF. For the CDR3, the DNA is TGTGCCTGGAGCCGGCAGGGGGGCGACTATGGCTACACCTTC.

This clone was seen just once. This chain links TRBV2 with TRBJ1-1, with 7 bases fitting TRBD1. The CDR3 extends over 15 amino acids. V lost 4 bases, J lost 4 bases, and 9 bases stayed unmatched. The germline V gene encodes CDR1 SNHLY and CDR2 FYNNEI. In DNA, the CDR3 is TGTGCCAGCAGTGTACAGGGGACCGTGGGCACTGAAGCTTTCTTT. Translation: CASSVQGTVGTEAFF.

The rearrangement joins TRBV4-1 to TRBJ1-5, with D perhaps matching TRBD1 (5 bases). The CDR3 loop spans 15 amino acids. The V gene's germline CDR1 is MGHRA and CDR2 YSYEKL. Trimming removed 0 bases at V and 4 bases at J, with 10 bases between. The CDR3 DNA is TGCGCCAGCAGCCAAGAGGGGCGATCTAATCAGCCCCAGCATTTT. It encodes CASSQEGRSNQPQHF.

The chain joins TRBV28 to TRBJ2-7, with 7 bases fitting TRBD1. Germline V gene sequence: CDR1 MDHEN, CDR2 SYDVKM. The CDR3 extends over 14 amino acids. J gave up 4 bases and V 5 bases, and 8 bases lay outside the gene matches. The CDR3 coding sequence is TGTGCCAGCAGTGAGACAGGGACGGCTTACGAGCAGTACTTC. Translation: CASSETGTAYEQYF. The full variable domain, rest sourced from reference TRBV28 and TRBJ2-7, is DVKVTQSSRYLVKRTGEKVFLECVQDMDHENMFWYRQDPGLGLRLIYFSYDVKMKEKGDIPEGYSVSREKKERFSLILESASTNQTSMYLCASSETGTAYEQYFGPGTRLTVT.

The J gene is TRBJ2-1, the V gene TRBV29-1; 16 bases agree with TRBD2. V dropped 6 bases and J dropped 6; count of bases not matched to a gene: 5. The CDR3 loop spans 15 amino acids. Germline CDR1 SQVTM, CDR2 ANQGSEA. The CDR3 bases are TGCAGCGTGGCGGGACTAGCGGGAGGGCCCAATGAGCAGTTCTTC. Its protein product is CSVAGLAGGPNEQFF.

The chain links TRBV7-8 to TRBJ2-7; 7 bases are a match to TRBD1. J gave up 3 bases and V 6 bases, and 14 bases lay outside the gene matches. The germline V gene encodes CDR1 SGHVS and CDR2 FQNEAQ. The CDR3 sequence is 16 residues long. In nucleotides, the CDR3 is TGTGCCAGCAGTCATAGAAAGGGACAGACACACTACGAGCAGTACTTC. This encodes CASSHRKGQTHYEQYF.

The chain is built from TRBV19 and TRBJ1-5; D gene unclear. The CDR3 runs to 14 residues. Germline V gives CDR1 LNHDA, CDR2 SQIVND (reference sequence). The germline V and J ends were trimmed by 7 bases and 5 bases, with 15 bases remaining between them. CDR3 region: CASTLGNPDQPQHF. CDR3 coding DNA: TGTGCCAGTACCCTAGGTAATCCGGATCAGCCCCAGCATTTT.